The 31 T cell receptor beta chains below all came from one sample that was sequenced in a study of T cell repertoires in cytomegalovirus infection. Each CDR3 protein gets one entry after TCRdb re-called the reads with MiXCR. The table has hundreds of thousands of distinct CDR3 sequences, roughly 26% seen once; the top ten hold around 8%. Sequenced material: CD8+ T cells from PBMCs. The origin of the receptors is a human donor in good health (CMV status not recorded). Some clones in this sample may be carry-over from other donors' samples.

V gene TRBV7-2 combines with J gene TRBJ1-4; 8 bases line up with TRBD1. The germline V gene encodes CDR1 SGHTA and CDR2 FQGNSA. The CDR3 has 14 residues. V shed 4 bases and J 7 bases; nucleotides not matched to a gene: 5. CDR3 DNA sequence: TGTGCCAGCAGCTGGACAGGGCGAGGTGAAAAACTGTTTTTT. It encodes CASSWTGRGEKLFF. Based on the CDR3 plus reference TRBV7-2 and TRBJ1-4, the full variable domain is GAGVSQSPSNKVTEKGKDVELRCDPISGHTALYWYRQSLGQGLEFLIYFQGNSAPDKSGLPSDRFSAERTGGSVSTLTIQRTQQEDSAVYLCASSWTGRGEKLFFGSGTQLSVL.

The sample holds a few counts of this clonotype. This sequence joins TRBV5-6 and TRBJ2-7; D not resolved. The CDR3 covers 14 residues. The germline V and J ends were trimmed by 0 bases and 6 bases, with 13 bases remaining between them. In germline, CDR1 is SGHDT, CDR2 YYEEEE. The CDR3: CASSLEGSLGEQYV. The CDR3 DNA reads TGTGCCAGCAGCTTGGAAGGGTCATTGGGCGAGCAGTACGTC.

This clonotype was seen ten or more times. J is TRBJ2-1 and V is TRBV12-5, with 7 bases lining up with TRBD2. This CDR3 is built from 15 residues. V dropped 3 bases and J dropped 5; count of bases not matched to a gene: 7. Germline V gene data show CDR1 as LGHNT and CDR2 as FRNRAP. The CDR3 DNA follows: TGTGCTAGTGGTTTTCGACTAGCAGCTCACAATGAGCAGTTCTTC. Protein product: CASGFRLAAHNEQFF.

The J gene is TRBJ2-1, the V gene TRBV6-8; D not resolved. Germline V lookup: CDR1 MNHGY, CDR2 SAAAGT. This CDR3 region has 14 residues. With 0 bases removed from V and 9 bases from J, the gap between germline ends came to 12 bases. CDR3 sequence: CASSYSGPVGEQFF. The CDR3 nucleotides read TGTGCCAGCAGTTACTCGGGCCCGGTCGGTGAGCAGTTCTTC.

The chain links TRBV6-4 to TRBJ2-5; TRBD2 matches at 8 bases. The CDR3 covers 13 residues. In germline, CDR1 is MRHNA, CDR2 SNTAGT. Trimming at V came to 6 bases and at J to 7 bases, leaving 7 bases not matched to a gene. This CDR3 is CASSLSGEGTQYF. In nucleotides, the CDR3 is TGTGCCAGCAGCCTTAGCGGGGAAGGGACCCAGTACTTC.

The chain carries TRBV2 and TRBJ2-7, with TRBD1 identical over 7 bases. The CDR3 runs 16 residues. The ends lost 8 bases at V and 1 base at J; junction bases unmatched: 14. Germline V lookup: CDR1 SNHLY, CDR2 FYNNEI. The CDR3 sequence is CASSILGTESSYEQYF. CDR3 nucleotide sequence: TGTGCCAGCTCCATCCTAGGGACAGAGTCTTCCTACGAGCAGTACTTC.

This chain links TRBV24-1 with TRBJ2-2; TRBD1 agrees at 10 bases. J was trimmed by 5 bases and V by 9 bases; bases with no gene match: 14. Germline lookup yields CDR1 KGHDR and CDR2 SFDVKD. The CDR3 is made up of 17 amino acids. CDR3 nucleotide sequence: TGTGCCACCTCACCCAGTGACAGGGGGCAAAGTACCGGGGAGCTGTTTTTT. Protein: CATSPSDRGQSTGELFF.

This chain connects TRBV6-2 or TRBV6-3 to TRBJ2-7; a weak D match, TRBD1 (5 bases). The germline gives CDR1 MNHEY, CDR2 SVGEGT. The CDR3 loop spans 15 amino acids. V was trimmed by 0 bases and J by 4 bases, leaving 13 bases between them. In DNA, the CDR3 is TGTGCCAGCAGTTACTCGGGGCCTAGACGGTACGAGCAGTACTTC. This translates into CASSYSGPRRYEQYF.

The rearrangement uses TRBV2 and TRBJ1-1; a possible D gene is TRBD1 (6 bases). This CDR3 has 13 amino acids. V lost 5 bases to trimming and J lost 6 bases, with 13 bases between them. Germline CDR1 SNHLY, CDR2 FYNNEI. The CDR3 nucleotides are TGTGCCAGCAGTCTCCTGGACAGTTCTGAAGCTTTCTTT. Its protein is CASSLLDSSEAFF.

This clonotype was detected many times. The V gene is TRBV5-6, the J gene TRBJ2-1, with TRBD2 matching over 9 bases. The V segment lost 4 bases and the J segment 8 bases; nucleotides outside the gene matches: 7. Germline V lookup: CDR1 SGHDT, CDR2 YYEEEE. The length of the CDR3 is 14 residues. CDR3 amino acids: CASSRAGGPYEQFF. The CDR3 region has the DNA TGTGCCAGCAGCCGAGCGGGGGGTCCCTATGAGCAGTTCTTC.

This clonotype was seen repeatedly, ten times or more. V usage is TRBV28 and J usage is TRBJ2-1; TRBD2 agrees at 9 bases. Germline CDR1 and CDR2: MDHEN and SYDVKM. The CDR3 runs to 13 residues. Trimming removed 9 bases from V and 4 bases from J; junction bases left unmatched: 4. The CDR3 here is CASSGGPYNEQFF. The CDR3 nucleotides read TGTGCCAGTAGCGGGGGTCCTTACAATGAGCAGTTCTTC.

The V call is TRBV7-4, the J call TRBJ2-4; D perhaps matches TRBD2 (6 bases). The germline V and J ends were trimmed by 5 bases and 2 bases, with 25 bases remaining between them. CDR1 is SGHVT and CDR2 is SQSDAQ in the germline V gene. The length of the CDR3 is 19 residues. The CDR3 protein is CASSDWDLPSKATKNIQYF. The CDR3 region has the DNA TGTGCCAGCAGCGACTGGGACTTGCCGTCCAAGGCGACCAAAAACATTCAGTACTTC.

A few counts support this clonotype. The J gene is TRBJ2-2, the V gene TRBV7-4; no reliable D call. V was clipped by 2 bases and J by 4 bases, with 11 bases between them. Per germline, CDR1 SGHVT and CDR2 SQSDAQ. The CDR3 is 15 residues long. In DNA, the CDR3 is TGTGCCAGCAGCTTAAGGGCCCCTTTCACCGGGGAGCTGTTTTTT. This sequence encodes CASSLRAPFTGELFF.

The chain uses TRBV7-6 and TRBJ2-3; 9 bases match TRBD1. In germline, CDR1 is SGHVS, CDR2 FNYEAQ. CDR3 length equals 13 residues. Unmatched junction bases numbered 3, after V lost 10 bases and J lost 1 base. The CDR3 bases are TGTGCCACCCGGACAGGGGGCACAGATACGCAGTATTTT. This codes for CATRTGGTDTQYF.

The V call is TRBV20-1, the J call TRBJ2-3, with unresolved D. There are 10 residues in the CDR3. The germline V gene encodes CDR1 DFQATT and CDR2 SNEGSKA (reference sequence). V dropped 6 bases and J dropped 3 bases, with 4 bases sitting between them. CDR3 sequence: CSAWTDTQYF. In nucleotides, the CDR3 is TGCAGTGCCTGGACAGATACGCAGTATTTT.

This clonotype was counted between two and nine times. The chain combines TRBV28 with TRBJ2-5, with no clear D. The CDR3 totals 14 residues. The V gene's germline CDR1 is MDHEN and CDR2 SYDVKM. Trimming left V 4 bases short and J 5 bases short, with 14 bases between. The CDR3 spells CASSYPSSRETQYF. The CDR3 region has the DNA TGTGCCAGCAGTTACCCATCCAGCCGGGAGACCCAGTACTTC.

This clonotype was counted at least ten times. The chain is built from TRBV12-3 or TRBV12-4 and TRBJ1-6; D not resolved. CDR3 size: 16 residues. The V end lost 5 bases, the J end lost 0 bases, and 11 bases lay between the germline ends. The CDR3 region has the DNA TGTGCCAGCAGTCCTGCGGGGTTCTCCTATAATTCACCCCTCCACTTT. Protein: CASSPAGFSYNSPLHF.

Points on this clonotype: A much larger clonotype is one base distant, so this may be a read error. This chain joins TRBV7-6 and TRBJ2-7, with D perhaps matching TRBD1 or TRBD2 (7 bases each). Germline assignment: CDR1 SGHVS and CDR2 FNYEAQ. The CDR3 runs to 15 residues. CDR3 sequence: CVSSSQGGGPYEQYF. Here the CDR3 DNA reads TGTGTCAGCAGCTCCCAGGGGGGGGGGCCCTACGAGCAGTACTTC.

This sequence joins TRBV28 and TRBJ2-3; TRBD1 might be the D (5 bases). This CDR3 is 18 amino acids long. Germline CDR1 reads MDHEN; CDR2 reads SYDVKM. Trimming took 5 bases from V and 5 from J, leaving 26 bases between them. CDR3 residues: CASSPQRVARALKDTQYF. The CDR3 nucleotides read TGTGCCAGCAGTCCACAGAGAGTTGCCAGGGCCCTCAAAGATACGCAGTATTTT.

The V call is TRBV5-6, the J call TRBJ2-3; D is undetermined. The CDR3 contains 16 residues. Trimming removed 1 base at V and 3 bases at J, with 15 bases between. Per germline, CDR1 SGHDT and CDR2 YYEEEE. CDR3 nucleotide sequence: TGTGCCAGCAGCTTGTTTAGTAGTTGGGGTACAGATACGCAGTATTTT. Protein: CASSLFSSWGTDTQYF.

This clonotype turned up a few times. The chain recombines TRBV14 with TRBJ2-1; D remains ambiguous. The germline V gene has CDR1 SGHDN and CDR2 FVKESK. V was trimmed by 3 bases and J by 8 bases, leaving 8 bases between them. CDR3 length equals 12 residues. The CDR3 region has the DNA TGTGCCAGCAGCCACTTACGCGATGAGCAGTTCTTC. It encodes CASSHLRDEQFF.

This clonotype was seen a few times. The junction departs from germline at one end; a sequencing error may be responsible. The chain recombines TRBV20-1 with TRBJ1-6; D not certain. CDR1 and CDR2 (germline): DFQATT, SNEGSKA (reference sequence). There are 13 residues in the CDR3. The chain's CDR3 is CSARDRVEATFSF. In DNA, the CDR3 is TGCAGTGCTAGAGACCGCGTTGAGGCTACGTTCAGCTTT.

A few counts support this clonotype. V and J are TRBV5-1 and TRBJ2-7, with D unclear. Germline V gives CDR1 SGHRS, CDR2 YFSETQ. The CDR3 is 12 amino acids. Trimming stripped 3 bases from V and 7 bases from J, with 11 bases between. The CDR3 protein is CASSSSKVEQYF. CDR3 sequence (DNA): TGCGCCAGCAGCTCGTCTAAGGTTGAGCAGTACTTC.

This clonotype appeared many times. The V call is TRBV12-3 or TRBV12-4, the J call TRBJ2-7; D not certain. Between the trimmed V and J ends, which lost 5 bases and 3 bases, there was a span of 5 bases. The CDR3 is made up of 11 amino acids. This chain's CDR3 is CASSANYEQYF. DNA of the CDR3: TGTGCCAGCAGTGCAAACTACGAGCAGTACTTC.

This clonotype was seen a few times. The chain recombines TRBV27 with TRBJ2-3; 7 nucleotides match TRBD2. V shed 5 bases and J 5 bases; nucleotides not matched to a gene: 4. Germline-derived CDR1 and CDR2 are MNHEY and SMNVEV (reference sequence). This CDR3 is 13 amino acids long. The CDR3 here is CASSGGGGDTQYF. The CDR3 bases are TGTGCCAGCAGTGGAGGCGGGGGAGATACGCAGTATTTT.

This clonotype was recorded many times. The chain carries TRBV7-9 and TRBJ2-7; D may be TRBD1 or TRBD2 (5 bases each). The CDR3 has 14 residues. CDR1 is SEHNR and CDR2 is FQNEAQ in the germline V gene (reference sequence). V lost 1 base and J 7 bases, leaving 14 bases between the germline ends. CDR3 sequence (DNA): TGTGCCAGCAGCTTAGTTGGGGGAATGGGGGAGCAGTACTTC. Amino acids: CASSLVGGMGEQYF.

The V gene is TRBV7-9, the J gene TRBJ1-5; weak D call: TRBD1 (6 bases). Germline-derived CDR1 and CDR2 are SEHNR and FQNEAQ (reference sequence). This CDR3 has 16 residues. Trimming left V 2 bases short and J 2 bases short, with 13 bases between. Here the CDR3 reads CASSLTGNGGNQPQHF. Here the CDR3 DNA reads TGTGCCAGCAGCTTAACAGGGAACGGGGGCAATCAGCCCCAGCATTTT.

This clonotype was counted between two and nine times. The genes are TRBV10-3 and TRBJ2-7; D not certain. V was pared by 7 bases and J by 5 bases, with 18 bases between. The germline V gene encodes CDR1 ENHRY and CDR2 SYGVKD. The CDR3 is made up of 14 amino acids. The CDR3 DNA is TGTGCCATCACTCTAGACGGTTTATCACACGAGCAGTACTTC. As protein: CAITLDGLSHEQYF.

Only a few counts were recorded for this clonotype. The rearrangement links TRBV7-9 to TRBJ2-1; 7 nucleotides agree with TRBD2. V lost 7 bases and J lost 3; bases outside the gene matches: 9. The germline gives CDR1 SEHNR, CDR2 FQNEAQ (reference sequence). The CDR3 covers 15 residues. The DNA of the CDR3 is TGTGCCAGCACCCCCGCTAGCGGAGTCTACAATGAGCAGTTCTTC. Translated: CASTPASGVYNEQFF.

This clonotype was detected only a few times. V gene TRBV20-1 combines with J gene TRBJ2-1; 8 nucleotides line up with TRBD1. The CDR3 is made up of 16 amino acids. The junction had 17 bases not matched to a gene; V was cut back by 5 bases and J by 8 bases. Germline V gene data show CDR1 as DFQATT and CDR2 as SNEGSKA (reference sequence). This CDR3 reads CSAVGSGRDRPHEQFF. The CDR3 region has the DNA TGCAGTGCTGTTGGAAGCGGCCGGGACAGGCCCCATGAGCAGTTCTTC.

This chain uses TRBV14 with TRBJ2-2; D is unclear. The CDR3 is 14 residues long. The V gene's germline CDR1 is SGHDN and CDR2 FVKESK. The V gene lost 1 base and the J gene lost 3 bases, with 6 bases spanning the gap. The DNA of the CDR3 is TGTGCCAGCAGCCAAGCCCGGTACACCGGGGAGCTGTTTTTT. This gives the protein CASSQARYTGELFF.